One and the same sample provided the 27 T cell receptor beta chains below, sequenced in a study of T cell repertoires in cytomegalovirus infection (dated by TCRdb to between 2018 and 2021). The sample was run on an Illumina HiSeq 1500. TCRdb's own reprocessing of the public reads used fastp at Q25 and MiXCR and kept productive beta chains. Under each unique CDR3 protein, matching rows form one entry showing the most common genes and DNA. Within this sample are approximately 250,000 distinct CDR3 sequences, with about 7% of them counted one time only. The top ten constitute around 6.5% of the sample. Material for sequencing was PBMCs. These receptor sequences come from a human donor in good health (CMV status not recorded). Some clones in this sample may be carry-over from other donors' samples.

This clonotype occurred many times. In DNA, the CDR3 is TGCAGCGTTGTCGAAAGCCGGGGGGGCGGTCAGCCCCAGCATTTT. Amino acids: CSVVESRGGGQPQHF. This chain joins TRBV29-1 and TRBJ1-5; TRBD1 is a possible D gene (6 bases). V was trimmed by 4 bases and J by 6 bases, leaving 19 bases between them. Germline assignment: CDR1 SQVTM and CDR2 ANQGSEA. This CDR3 has 15 amino acids.

Ten or more counts support this clonotype. The V and J genes are TRBV14 and TRBJ1-5; TRBD1 might be the D (5 bases). Trimming cost V 4 bases and J 4 bases, with 11 bases left between them. The CDR3 runs 14 residues. Germline V gives CDR1 SGHDN, CDR2 FVKESK. CDR3 nucleotide sequence: TGTGCCAGCAGCCGGGGCGTCGTTAATCAGCCCCAGCATTTT. This translates into CASSRGVVNQPQHF.

V is TRBV11-2 and J is TRBJ2-1, with D hard to call. CDR1 and CDR2 from the germline V gene are SGHAT and FQNNGV. The CDR3 totals 13 residues. V was pared by 7 bases and J by 2 bases, with 9 bases between. This chain's CDR3 is CASTPAPYNEQFF. In nucleotides, the CDR3 is TGTGCCAGCACCCCCGCCCCCTACAATGAGCAGTTCTTC.

This clonotype was seen many times. This sequence joins TRBV7-9 and TRBJ1-1, with 8 bases matching TRBD1. Germline-derived CDR1 and CDR2 are SEHNR and FQNEAQ (reference sequence). This CDR3 contains 16 residues. J was trimmed by 6 bases and V by 5 bases; bases with no gene match: 14. CDR3 sequence (DNA): TGTGCCAGCAGCGCCAGGGCCACAGGGGGTTGGGCTGAAGCTTTCTTT. Amino acid sequence: CASSARATGGWAEAFF.

This clonotype came up many times. This rearrangement joins TRBV10-3 to TRBJ2-3, with TRBD2 matching 11 bases. The V gene end was trimmed by 3 bases and the J gene end by 0 bases; junction bases not matched to a gene: 2. Germline CDR1 and CDR2: ENHRY and SYGVKD. The CDR3 has 16 residues. CDR3 DNA: TGTGCCATCAGTGATCTAGCGGGGGGCAGCACAGATACGCAGTATTTT. Translated: CAISDLAGGSTDTQYF.

This clonotype was seen more than once but under ten times. The J gene is TRBJ1-1, the V gene TRBV7-9; possible D gene TRBD1, 5 bases. This CDR3 region has 13 residues. Germline CDR1 and CDR2: SEHNR and FQNEAQ (reference sequence). The germline V and J ends were trimmed by 2 bases and 7 bases, with 11 bases remaining between them. Written as DNA, the CDR3 is TGTGCCAGCAGCTTATTGGGCCAGGGTGAAGCTTTCTTT. As protein: CASSLLGQGEAFF.

This clonotype was counted many times. This chain uses TRBV28 with TRBJ1-6; maybe TRBD1 (5 bases). V was clipped by 5 bases and J by 13 bases, with 12 bases between them. The CDR3 runs to 12 residues. Germline CDR1 and CDR2: MDHEN and SYDVKM. DNA of the CDR3: TGTGCCAGCAGTGACAGACGGTGGCCCCTCCACTTT. It yields the protein CASSDRRWPLHF.

This clonotype was recorded at least ten times. The chain employs TRBV7-2 and TRBJ2-1; D perhaps matches TRBD2 (6 bases). CDR1 is SGHTA, CDR2 FQGNSA, per germline. CDR3 length equals 15 residues. Trimming removed 5 bases from V and 0 bases from J, with 11 bases in between. The CDR3: CASSPRGGSYNEQFF. In nucleotides, the CDR3 is TGTGCCAGCAGCCCGCGGGGAGGCTCCTACAATGAGCAGTTCTTC.

In its sample, this clonotype was seen many times. The V gene is TRBV20-1, the J gene TRBJ2-1; 7 nucleotides line up with TRBD2. The germline gives CDR1 DFQATT, CDR2 SNEGSKA (reference sequence). The CDR3 consists of 12 residues. V trimming: 5 bases; J trimming: 7 bases; junction bases outside the gene matches: 5. DNA of the CDR3: TGCAGTGCTGCGGGAGTCTTGAATGAGCAGTTCTTC. Translated, it gives CSAAGVLNEQFF.

This clonotype was recorded at least ten times. V is TRBV19 and J is TRBJ1-5, with D maybe TRBD1 (5 bases). V lost 7 bases to trimming and J lost 2 bases, with 21 bases between them. Per germline, CDR1 LNHDA and CDR2 SQIVND (reference sequence). The CDR3 spans 17 residues. The CDR3 DNA sequence: TGTGCCAGTATCCAATGGGGAACAGGATTTGGCAATCAGCCCCAGCATTTT. It specifies CASIQWGTGFGNQPQHF.

The table lists this clonotype with a few counts. The rearrangement links TRBV11-1 to TRBJ2-1, with 8 bases lining up with TRBD2. The CDR3 covers 18 residues. J lost 10 bases, V lost 3 bases, and 20 bases had no gene match. Germline assignment: CDR1 SGHAT and CDR2 FQDESV (reference sequence). The DNA of the CDR3 is TGTGCCAGCAGCTTGCGGTTTGGGACCGGGGGGGCCCTCGGGGAGCAGTTCTTC. It encodes CASSLRFGTGGALGEQFF.

In its sample, this clonotype was seen many times. V gene TRBV7-9 combines with J gene TRBJ2-3, with TRBD2 matching over 10 bases. Germline CDR1 SEHNR, CDR2 FQNEAQ (reference sequence). The CDR3 consists of 15 residues. V lost 3 bases and J lost 3; bases outside the gene matches: 3. CDR3 protein: CASSFGSGGTDTQYF. The CDR3 DNA sequence: TGTGCCAGCAGCTTTGGTAGCGGGGGGACAGATACGCAGTATTTT. The full variable domain, its missing parts supplied by reference TRBV7-9 and TRBJ2-3, is DTGVSQNPRHKITKRGQNVTFRCDPISEHNRLYWYRQTLGQGPEFLTYFQNEAQLEKSRLLSDRFSAERPKGSFSTLEIQRTEQGDSAMYLCASSFGSGGTDTQYFGPGTRLTVL.

In its sample, this clonotype was seen many times. The chain is built from TRBV7-6 and TRBJ2-6, with D possibly being TRBD1 or TRBD2 (5 bases each). The CDR3 covers 15 residues. V was pared by 5 bases and J by 4 bases, with 12 bases between. CDR1 is SGHVS and CDR2 is FNYEAQ in the germline V gene. The CDR3, as DNA: TGTGCCAGCAGCCGGAGAGGGGTCGGGGCCAACGTCCTGACTTTC. It encodes CASSRRGVGANVLTF.

In its sample, this clonotype was seen many times. V and J are TRBV28 and TRBJ2-2; 10 bases align to TRBD1. Germline CDR1 reads MDHEN; CDR2 reads SYDVKM. The CDR3 is 16 amino acids. V lost 4 bases, J lost 8 bases, and 10 bases stayed unmatched. The CDR3: CASSSHPGQGSGELFF. The CDR3 coding sequence is TGTGCCAGCAGTTCCCATCCGGGACAGGGGTCGGGGGAGCTGTTTTTT.

The J gene is TRBJ2-2, the V gene TRBV9; no definite D call. Germline V gene data show CDR1 as SGDLS and CDR2 as YYNGEE. V lost 1 base to trimming and J lost 4 bases, with 5 bases between them. CDR3 length: 13 residues. The CDR3, as DNA: TGTGCCAGCAGCGTAACGGGCACCGGGGAGCTGTTTTTT. Its translation: CASSVTGTGELFF.

This clonotype was observed at least ten times. CDR3 in amino acids: CASSLSHGGAEAFF. CDR3 in DNA: TGTGCCAGCAGTTTATCCCACGGTGGAGCTGAAGCTTTCTTT. The chain has TRBV28 and TRBJ1-1; no clear D. In germline, CDR1 is MDHEN, CDR2 SYDVKM. The CDR3 extends over 14 amino acids. The ends were cut back, 1 base at V and 6 bases at J, with 12 bases in the middle.

The table lists this clonotype with many counts. The chain combines TRBV2 with TRBJ1-1; D is perhaps TRBD1 (5 bases). Germline lookup yields CDR1 SNHLY and CDR2 FYNNEI. Trimming removed 1 base from V and 4 bases from J, with 13 bases in between. This CDR3 has 15 residues. This chain's CDR3 is CASSEEAREGTEAFF. The CDR3 bases are TGTGCCAGCAGTGAAGAGGCCAGGGAGGGCACTGAAGCTTTCTTT.

This clonotype has ten or more counts. The chain joins TRBV28 to TRBJ2-1; 10 positions agree with TRBD1. The CDR3 is made up of 15 amino acids. The J segment lost 9 bases and the V segment lost 6 bases, leaving 11 bases of the junction unmatched. Germline V gives CDR1 MDHEN, CDR2 SYDVKM. CDR3 DNA: TGTGCCAGCAGACCCGCGGGACAGGGGCGCGGTGAGCAGTTCTTC. Translating gives CASRPAGQGRGEQFF.

On this clonotype: A read error may be the cause here, since a much bigger clone is one base away. This CDR3 fails to terminate in the conserved phenylalanine or tryptophan, so it likely reflects a read error. The J gene is TRBJ2-1, the V gene TRBV10-1; D ambiguous. The CDR3 is made up of 14 amino acids. Deletions cut 2 bases from V and 6 bases from J, with 11 bases between. Germline CDR1 is WNHNN and CDR2 is SYGVQD (reference sequence). CDR3 amino acids: CASSEDHSGNEQFS. In DNA form, the CDR3 reads TGCGCCAGCAGTGAGGATCACAGTGGCAATGAGCAGTTCTCC.

This clonotype was seen at least ten times. The chain uses TRBV11-3 and TRBJ1-3, with D possibly being TRBD1 (5 bases). The CDR3 has 15 residues. V lost 5 bases to trimming and J lost 0 bases, with 11 bases between them. CDR1 and CDR2 (germline): SGHNT, YENEEA. The CDR3 loop is CASSPGGASGNTIYF. The CDR3 region has the DNA TGTGCCAGCAGCCCGGGCGGGGCCTCTGGAAACACCATATATTTT.

In its sample, this clonotype was seen many times. This rearrangement joins TRBV30 to TRBJ2-7; D is possibly TRBD2 (6 bases). V lost 5 bases, J lost 5 bases, and 16 bases lay in between. This CDR3 spans 13 amino acids. Germline CDR1 is GTSNPN and CDR2 is SVGIG (reference sequence). For the CDR3, the DNA is TGTGCCTGGGACCGGGCCAGGGAGGACGAGCAGTACTTC. Amino acids: CAWDRAREDEQYF.

This clonotype was detected ten times or more. This chain links TRBV29-1 with TRBJ2-7; TRBD2 matches 9 bases. Per the germline V gene, CDR1 is SQVTM and CDR2 is ANQGSEA. The CDR3 is 13 residues long. V lost 6 bases, J lost 2 bases, and 5 bases stayed unmatched. The CDR3 loop is CSVRAGGPYEQYF. CDR3 sequence (DNA): TGCAGCGTACGGGCGGGGGGGCCCTACGAGCAGTACTTC.

This clonotype has at least ten counts. This chain uses TRBV4-3 with TRBJ2-7, with D perhaps matching TRBD1 (5 bases). V dropped 0 bases and J dropped 0 bases, with 12 bases sitting between them. Germline CDR1 LGHNA, CDR2 YSLEER. The CDR3 totals 16 residues. CDR3: CASSQDPQTASYEQYF. CDR3 DNA sequence: TGCGCCAGCAGCCAAGATCCCCAGACAGCCTCCTACGAGCAGTACTTC.

This clonotype has at least ten counts. V is TRBV7-2 and J is TRBJ1-3, with 7 bases identical to TRBD1. Unmatched junction bases numbered 3, after V lost 4 bases and J lost 0 bases. The length of the CDR3 is 15 residues. CDR1 and CDR2 from the germline V gene are SGHTA and FQGNSA. CDR3 sequence (DNA): TGTGCCAGCAGCTCGACAGGGAACTCTGGAAACACCATATATTTT. Residues: CASSSTGNSGNTIYF.

Note on this clonotype: This could be a read error, since a much larger clone is one nucleotide away. This chain links TRBV6-1 with TRBJ2-5; D tentatively fits TRBD1 or TRBD2 (5 bases each). Looked up from germline, CDR1 is MNHNS and CDR2 is SASEGT. The CDR3 length is 13 residues. CDR3: CVSRGDPGETQYF. The CDR3 bases are TGTGTCAGCAGAGGGGACCCGGGAGAGACCCAGTACTTC.

This clonotype was picked up many times. The CDR3 sequence: CASSSQGRSYNEQFF. The CDR3, as DNA: TGTGCCAGCAGCTCACAGGGTCGCTCCTACAATGAGCAGTTCTTC. This chain links TRBV11-3 with TRBJ2-1, with D perhaps matching TRBD1 (6 bases). The CDR3 is 15 residues long. CDR1 is SGHNT, CDR2 YENEEA, per germline. Trimming took off 4 bases at V and 0 bases at J, with 10 bases between the two ends.

This clonotype was recorded a few times. CDR3 protein: CSGRGGNEKLFF. In nucleotides, the CDR3 is TGCAGCGGGAGGGGTGGGAATGAAAAACTGTTTTTT. The chain joins TRBV29-1 to TRBJ1-4; TRBD1 might be the D (5 bases). Germline V lookup: CDR1 SQVTM, CDR2 ANQGSEA. The V and J ends lost 7 bases and 5 bases respectively, with 11 bases between them. This CDR3 has 12 residues.